This record covers a single TCR beta chain. There are many counts of this clonotype. The specificity of this receptor is unknown. No quality values exist for individual bases; no much larger clone is one base distant. Read against the paper, the sample's treatment or condition label means: live attenuated yellow fever vaccine strain. Two biological replicates of bulk PBMCs were collected at each blood-draw timepoint. A standard Ficoll-Paque protocol was used to isolate PBMCs from peripheral blood. TriZol was used to extract RNA from bulk PBMCs, CD4 and CD8 fractions, and dextramer-positive and dextramer-negative fractions. From cysteine to phenylalanine, the CDR3 is 15 amino acids long. Only CDR3 DNA is held: 45 bases, read in frame from base 1. V gives up 1 base and J gives up 6 bases, and the segment between their germline ends measures 12 bases. Instrument on record: Illumina NovaSeq 6000. TCR cDNA was synthesized by 5'RACE template switching, through which a universal primer site and unique molecular identifiers were introduced. Priming for cDNA synthesis came from both the TCR alpha and TCR beta constant segments. Library amplification used two PCR steps, and the second PCR step added sample barcodes and sequencing adapters. Sequencing of libraries was performed on Illumina HiSeq 2500 (2x100 bp) or NovaSeq (2x150 bp). The authors processed their data as follows. Demultiplexing of reads and collapsing into UMI consensus sequences were performed with MIGEC, and V(D)J alignment was carried out with MiXCR. Clonotypes responding to the vaccine were identified with edgeR on replicate PBMC samples, with the criteria of FDR below 0.01 and a log2 fold change above 5 up to day 15. Each bulk clonotype was labeled CD4 or CD8 based on which sequenced repertoire, CD4 or CD8, contained the clonotype at higher abundance. Through fastp at Q25 and MiXCR, TCRdb rebuilt clones from the public reads, retaining in-frame beta chains. Duplicate CDR3 protein sequences are folded into a single record with the most common DNA and genes. The V and J calls and clone size are TCRdb's, not the authors'. The sample contains some 300,000 distinct CDR3 sequences, around 4% of them found a single time. The ten largest clones add up to about 25% of the sample.

The sample belongs to a study of T cells after yellow fever vaccination (dated by TCRdb to about 2019). Context from the whole study: Libraries from fractions with low cell numbers were prepared with the SMART-Seq v4 Ultra Low Input RNA kit. Blood was collected at multiple timepoints before and after primary and secondary immunization, and bulk PBMC replicates and cell subsets were isolated. To follow T-cell clones before and after primary and booster YFV17D yellow fever vaccination, bulk TCR alpha and beta repertoires were sequenced over time. The cohort comprised two healthy male donors, one aged 18 to 30 and one aged 30 to 40 years. The paper as a whole reports these results and caveats: A small share of clonotypes was detected in both CD4 and CD8 compartments, with the overlap likely arising from convergent recombination. Computational filtering was required because FACS-sorted repertoires could contain abundant contaminating clonotypes from the bulk population. Compared with the primary T-cell response, the secondary T-cell response was weaker but faster, peaking on day 5 rather than day 15. Only a couple of donors were included in the study, so the extent to which the findings can be generalized is limited. After the booster, most clones that had expanded after primary vaccination were detected again (nearly 98% of CD4 and around nine tenths of CD8), suggesting broad maintenance of memory.

The TCR sequence derives from a man younger than 35 who received the YFV17D yellow fever vaccine. The rearrangement combines TRBV12-3 or TRBV12-4 with TRBJ2-2; a tentative D match to TRBD1 spans 6 bases. The sample consisted of PBMCs, taken on the day of the yellow fever booster vaccination. DNA sequence: TGTGCCAGCAGTTTAGGGCAGGGGCTACCCGGGGAGCTGTTTTTT. This encodes CASSLGQGLPGELFF.